This T cell receptor beta chain was captured by sequencing in a study of cytomegalovirus exposure and HLA in healthy donors. The ends were cut back, 6 bases at V and 5 bases at J, with 16 bases in the middle. Germline assignment: CDR1 MDHEN and CDR2 SYDVKM. The CDR3 covers 14 residues. Primers: 60 Vbeta forward and 13 Jbeta reverse. Data came from immunoSEQ multiplex PCR; TCRdb stores just in-frame clones and leaves some out. The data hold roughly 80,000 clones, with about 84% observed a single time. The gene calls are TRBV28 and TRBJ1-1, with D possibly matching TRBD1 (5 bases). Material: PBMCs. The TCR was taken from a man in his forties in good health and CMV-seronegative. CDR3: CASSSSTTATEAFF. CDR3 DNA: TGTGCCAGCAGCTCCTCGACGACAGCTACTGAAGCTTTCTTT.